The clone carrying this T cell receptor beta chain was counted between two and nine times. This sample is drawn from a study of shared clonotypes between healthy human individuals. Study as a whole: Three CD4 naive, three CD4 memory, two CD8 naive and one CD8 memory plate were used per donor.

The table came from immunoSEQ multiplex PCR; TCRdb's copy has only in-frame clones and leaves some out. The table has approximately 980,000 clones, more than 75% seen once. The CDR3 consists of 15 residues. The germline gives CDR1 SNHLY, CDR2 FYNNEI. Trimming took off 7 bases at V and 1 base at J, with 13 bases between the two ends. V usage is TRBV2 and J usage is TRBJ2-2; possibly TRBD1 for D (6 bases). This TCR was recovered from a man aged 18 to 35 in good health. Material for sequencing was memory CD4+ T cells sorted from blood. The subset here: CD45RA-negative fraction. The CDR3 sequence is CASTLRDKNTGELFF. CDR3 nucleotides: TGTGCCAGCACCCTCCGGGACAAGAACACCGGGGAGCTGTTTTTT.